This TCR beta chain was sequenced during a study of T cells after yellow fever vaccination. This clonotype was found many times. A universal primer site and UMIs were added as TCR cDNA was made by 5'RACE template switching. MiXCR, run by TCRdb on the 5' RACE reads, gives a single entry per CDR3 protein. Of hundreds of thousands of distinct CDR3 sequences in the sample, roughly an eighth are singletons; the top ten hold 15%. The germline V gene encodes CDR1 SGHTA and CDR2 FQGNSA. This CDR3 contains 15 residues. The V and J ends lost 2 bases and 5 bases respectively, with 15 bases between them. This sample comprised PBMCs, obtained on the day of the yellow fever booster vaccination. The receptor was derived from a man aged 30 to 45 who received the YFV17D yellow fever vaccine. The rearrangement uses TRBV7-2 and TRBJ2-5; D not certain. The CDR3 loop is CASSLSSASAETQYF. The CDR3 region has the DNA TGTGCCAGCAGCTTAAGTTCTGCGAGCGCGGAGACCCAGTACTTC.